What follows is one TCR beta chain and its context. The antigen is unknown. This CDR3 is built from 17 residues. Germline CDR1 MDHEN, CDR2 SYDVKM. The ends were cut back, 3 bases at V and 4 bases at J, with 19 bases in the middle. These data originate in a study of CD8+ T cells in alopecia areata. General study results and limits: Scalp and blood retained many expanded lesional clones during tofacitinib.

Treatment of the sample: oral pan-JAK inhibitor, 5-10 mg twice daily. As the sequencing template, cDNA was produced by extracting RNA and reverse transcribing it. The repertoire was sequenced with immunoSEQ multiplex PCR; TCRdb's copy has only in-frame clones and lacks some. The sample yields about 210,000 clones, more than 30% seen once. This specimen was CD4+ T cells sorted from blood, taken at approximately week 31, from a patient treated with tofacitinib. This receptor was taken from a human donor with alopecia areata. The chain is built from TRBV28 and TRBJ2-1; D is unresolved. The CDR3 DNA reads as TGTGCCAGCAGTTTCCTACGCCCGAGTCAGCTGTACAATGAGCAGTTCTTC. Translated, it gives CASSFLRPSQLYNEQFF.